Below are 16 T cell receptor beta chains sequenced from a single sample in a study of graft-versus-host responses after intestinal transplantation. Their antigens are not known. The method was immunoSEQ multiplex PCR; TCRdb's version includes in-frame clones alone and lacks a portion of them. The data show about 94,000 clones, 90% to 95% seen once. The sequences come from unstimulated CD8+ T cells sorted from spleen or lymph node cells, collected before intestinal transplant. The receptor set was obtained from a human donor who received an intestinal transplant.

The rearrangement links TRBV2 to TRBJ1-2, with 12 bases lining up with TRBD1. CDR3 length: 16 residues. Germline V gives CDR1 SNHLY, CDR2 FYNNEI. Trimming cost V 5 bases and J 6 bases; bases outside gene matches: 10. DNA for the CDR3: TGTGCCAGCAGTCCGCTACCGGGACAGGGGGCGGATGGCTACACCTTC. Translated, it gives CASSPLPGQGADGYTF.

Here the CDR3 DNA reads TGTGCCAGCAGTTTTTACCCTATCTCAGATAGCAACTATGGCTACACCTTC. This gives the protein CASSFYPISDSNYGYTF. The V gene is TRBV27, the J gene TRBJ1-2; D gene ambiguous. V was cut by 3 bases and J by 2 bases, with 19 bases left in between. In germline, CDR1 is MNHEY, CDR2 SMNVEV (reference sequence). The CDR3 has 17 amino acids.

The chain links TRBV7-6 to TRBJ2-2; D is unresolved. The CDR3 is 12 amino acids. Germline CDR1 and CDR2: SGHVS and FNYEAQ. With 3 bases removed from V and 4 bases from J, the gap between germline ends came to 3 bases. As DNA, the CDR3 is TGTGCCAGCAGCTTCCGCACCGGGGAGCTGTTTTTT. Translated, it gives CASSFRTGELFF.

The chain carries TRBV19 and TRBJ1-2; no clear D. Trimming pared 5 bases from V and 4 bases from J, leaving 14 bases between. CDR3 size: 14 residues. Germline CDR1 LNHDA, CDR2 SQIVND (reference sequence). The CDR3 nucleotides read TGTGCCAGTAGTGCGGGGTTCAGAGGCTATGGCTACACCTTC. This sequence encodes CASSAGFRGYGYTF. Combining the CDR3 with reference TRBV19 and TRBJ1-2 gives the whole variable domain DGGITQSPKYLFRKEGQNVTLSCEQNLNHDAMYWYRQDPGQGLRLIYYSQIVNDFQKGDIAEGYSVSREKKESFPLTVTSAQKNPTAFYLCASSAGFRGYGYTFGSGTRLTVV.

This clone was counted a few times. This chain connects TRBV6-1 to TRBJ2-7; 8 nucleotides match TRBD1. The germline V gene encodes CDR1 MNHNS and CDR2 SASEGT. CDR3 length: 17 residues. Trimming took 4 bases from V and 5 from J; bases not matched to a gene: 16. The CDR3 is CASSVTPIGTGTNEQYF. The CDR3 DNA is TGTGCCAGCAGTGTTACACCCATAGGGACAGGCACGAACGAGCAGTACTTC.

This clone is a singleton in its sample. This chain uses TRBV5-5 with TRBJ1-5; D perhaps matches TRBD1 (5 bases). Trimming took off 4 bases at V and 4 bases at J, with 12 bases between the two ends. The CDR3 runs 14 residues. In germline, CDR1 is SGHKS, CDR2 YYEKEE (reference sequence). CDR3 amino acids: CASSADSYNQPQHF. The DNA of the CDR3 is TGTGCCAGCAGCGCCGACAGTTATAATCAGCCCCAGCATTTT.

The chain joins TRBV4-3 to TRBJ2-5; D is unresolved. The closer fit of TRBJ2-7 to the DNA end suggests the J call may be wrong. This CDR3 is 14 amino acids long. Germline lookup yields CDR1 LGHNA and CDR2 YSLEER. CDR3 DNA sequence: TGCGCCAGCAGCCAAGTCTACCCCTCCTACGAGCAGTACTTC. This gives the protein CASSQVYPSYEQYF.

A word on this clone: This sample includes further DNA sequences coding for the same CDR3. CDR3 nucleotide sequence: TGTGCCTGGAGTGTATCGGGGGGCACTGAAGCTTTCTTT. The encoded protein is CAWSVSGGTEAFF. J is TRBJ1-1 and V is TRBV30, with D possibly being TRBD1 (5 bases). Between the trimmed V and J ends, which lost 0 bases and 4 bases, there was a span of 9 bases. Germline values: CDR1 GTSNPN, CDR2 SVGIG (reference sequence). This CDR3 is 13 amino acids long.

The chain couples TRBV30 to TRBJ1-2; D perhaps matches TRBD1 (5 bases). Per the germline V gene, CDR1 is GTSNPN and CDR2 is SVGIG (reference sequence). CDR3 length equals 13 residues. Trimming removed 0 bases from V and 7 bases from J, with 12 bases in between. The CDR3 region has the DNA TGTGCCTGGAGTGTGGGGCTTCTCATTGGCTACACCTTC. It is translated as CAWSVGLLIGYTF.

Here the CDR3 DNA reads TGTGCCAGCAGCTTAGGAGCGGGAGAAGAGACCCAGTACTTC. Protein product: CASSLGAGEETQYF. The genes are TRBV7-6 and TRBJ2-5; 8 nucleotides agree with TRBD2. The length of the CDR3 is 14 residues. The germline V gene has CDR1 SGHVS and CDR2 FNYEAQ. After removal of 1 base from V and 3 bases from J, the junction contained 1 base not matched to a gene.

The genes are TRBV28 and TRBJ2-1; TRBD2 is a possible D gene (6 bases). CDR3 size: 14 residues. CDR1 MDHEN and CDR2 SYDVKM come from the germline V gene. With 2 bases removed from V and 5 bases from J, the gap between germline ends came to 10 bases. The CDR3 spells CASSLHSGDNEQFF. The CDR3 DNA follows: TGTGCCAGCAGTTTACACTCGGGAGACAATGAGCAGTTCTTC.

The chain employs TRBV4-3 and TRBJ2-7, with TRBD1 identical over 8 bases. J lost 3 bases, V lost 3 bases, and 10 bases had no gene match. This CDR3 is built from 16 residues. Germline CDR1 and CDR2: LGHNA and YSLEER. CDR3 amino acids: CASSQVYRDRNYEQYF. The CDR3, as DNA: TGCGCCAGCAGCCAGGTATACCGGGACAGGAACTACGAGCAGTACTTC.

This chain joins TRBV5-1 and TRBJ2-4; TRBD1 agrees at 8 bases. V shed 3 bases, J shed 0 bases, and the junction held 5 bases outside the gene matches. CDR1 SGHRS and CDR2 YFSETQ come from the germline V gene. The CDR3 covers 16 residues. CDR3 coding DNA: TGCGCCAGCAGCTCTGGACAGGGACTAGCCAAAAACATTCAGTACTTC. This codes for CASSSGQGLAKNIQYF.

This clone was recorded a few times. This CDR3 is CASSVDGRGNQPQHF. The CDR3 region has the DNA TGTGCCAGCAGCGTAGATGGGAGGGGCAATCAGCCCCAGCATTTT. This chain connects TRBV9 to TRBJ1-5; D call uncertain. Deletions cut 0 bases from V and 2 bases from J, with 9 bases between. The V gene's germline CDR1 is SGDLS and CDR2 YYNGEE. The CDR3 runs 15 residues.

This clone has only one observation. CDR3 region: CASSLGGSGGYTF. CDR3 in DNA: TGTGCCAGCAGCTTAGGAGGAAGTGGTGGCTACACCTTC. V gene TRBV7-9 combines with J gene TRBJ1-2; D ambiguous. With 1 base removed from V and 7 bases from J, the gap between germline ends came to 10 bases. Germline V gene sequence: CDR1 SEHNR, CDR2 FQNEAQ (reference sequence). The CDR3 is made up of 13 amino acids. The full variable domain, completed using reference TRBV7-9 and TRBJ1-2, is DTGVSQNPRHKITKRGQNVTFRCDPISEHNRLYWYRQTLGQGPEFLTYFQNEAQLEKSRLLSDRFSAERPKGSFSTLEIQRTEQGDSAMYLCASSLGGSGGYTFGSGTRLTVV.

The chain combines TRBV4-1 with TRBJ2-7, with 9 bases matching TRBD1. Germline V gene sequence: CDR1 MGHRA, CDR2 YSYEKL. CDR3 length equals 15 residues. V was clipped by 1 base and J by 2 bases; unmatched bases: 3. The CDR3 nucleotides read TGCGCCAGCAGCCAAGTTACAGGGGGCGCCTACGAGCAGTACTTC. This encodes CASSQVTGGAYEQYF.